The rows below give T cell receptor beta chains drawn from one sample of a study of T cells in narcolepsy. Clones were read by immunoSEQ multiplex PCR, and TCRdb kept only the in-frame ones, dropping some. The table records about 30,000 clones, roughly 73% of them present only once. Sequenced: CD45RA- memory CD4+ T cells from PBMCs. Source of these receptors: a human donor with narcolepsy. Both conserved end residues are part of each CDR3. Each record gives: J gene, clone size, CDR3 length, V gene, D gene, CDR3 protein, CDR3 DNA. The D gene is left open where the match is weak. The size of a clone is reported for some rows only, either as once, few or many, or as a class for expanded clones.

TRBJ2-6 NA 15 TRBV9 NA CASSPGTLGANVLTF TGTGCCAGCAGCCCTGGGACACTTGGGGCCAACGTCCTGACTTTC
TRBJ2-1 NA 15 TRBV7-3 TRBD2 CASSLSGGRGYEQFF TGTGCCAGCAGCCTCAGCGGGGGGCGTGGCTATGAGCAGTTCTTC
TRBJ1-1 few 14 TRBV5-1 TRBD1 CASSIQNQGAEAFF TGCGCCAGCAGCATCCAGAACCAGGGGGCTGAAGCTTTCTTT
TRBJ2-7 few 15 TRBV6-6 NA CASSPRGSAPYEQYF TGTGCCAGCAGCCCACGGGGTTCGGCGCCCTACGAGCAGTACTTC
TRBJ2-1 NA 18 TRBV7-9 TRBD2 CASSLGLAGAGSYNEQFF TGTGCCAGCAGCTTGGGACTAGCGGGAGCGGGCTCCTACAATGAGCAGTTCTTC
TRBJ2-6 NA 15 TRBV5-6 NA CASSLGMAGANVLTF TGTGCCAGCAGCTTGGGGATGGCTGGGGCCAACGTCCTGACTTTC
TRBJ1-2 NA 18 TRBV7-8 TRBD1 CASSRTSGTAFSNYGYTF TGTGCCAGCAGCCGGACTAGTGGGACAGCCTTTTCTAACTATGGCTACACCTTC
TRBJ2-3 once 14 TRBV6-6 NA CASSSRGITDTQYF TGTGCCAGCAGTTCGAGGGGAATCACAGATACGCAGTATTTT
TRBJ1-2 NA 16 TRBV30 NA CAWGLGGLQYNYGYTF TGTGCCTGGGGTCTCGGAGGCCTCCAATACAACTATGGCTACACCTTC
TRBJ2-2 NA 12 TRBV5-1 NA CASSLYPGELFF TGCGCCAGCAGCTTGTATCCCGGGGAGCTGTTTTTT
TRBJ2-3 few 16 TRBV9 TRBD2 CASSVLSGGGADTQYF TGTGCCAGCAGCGTTCTGAGCGGGGGGGGCGCAGATACGCAGTATTTT
TRBJ2-1 few 10 TRBV20-1 NA CSVYYNEQFF TGCAGTGTCTATTACAATGAGCAGTTCTTC
TRBJ1-2 NA 13 TRBV6-5 NA CASNRGVNYGYTF TGTGCCAGCAATCGGGGAGTTAACTATGGCTACACCTTC
TRBJ1-1 NA 16 TRBV7-9 TRBD1 CASSPRQGGGLTEAFF TGTGCCAGCAGCCCCCGACAGGGGGGGGGTCTCACTGAAGCTTTCTTT
TRBJ2-7 NA 12 TRBV29-1 NA CSVEGLANEQYF TGCAGCGTTGAAGGGCTAGCGAACGAGCAGTACTTC
TRBJ2-5 once 13 TRBV10-2 NA CASNALTGETQYF TGCGCCAGCAACGCCTTAACGGGGGAGACCCAGTACTTC
TRBJ2-7 NA 13 TRBV9 NA CASSVGDNNMQYF TGTGCCAGCAGCGTAGGGGACAACAATATGCAGTACTTC
TRBJ2-3 NA 14 TRBV10-2 NA CASSTGPPPDTQYF TGCGCCAGCAGCACCGGCCCCCCCCCAGATACGCAGTATTTT
TRBJ2-4 few 11 TRBV6-1 NA CASSLGNIQYF TGTGCCAGCAGCCTCGGAAACATTCAGTACTTC
TRBJ1-5 NA 17 TRBV6-1 NA CASSEKRSGASNQPQHF TGTGCCAGCAGTGAAAAGAGGTCGGGAGCTAGCAATCAGCCCCAGCATTTT
TRBJ2-1 NA 14 TRBV19 NA CASRAEGPYNEQFF TGTGCCAGCCGAGCGGAGGGGCCGTACAATGAGCAGTTCTTC
TRBJ1-4 NA 15 TRBV5-6 TRBD1 CASSLAGQGNEKLFF TGTGCCAGCAGCCTTGCGGGACAGGGGAATGAAAAACTGTTTTTT